A single sample gave rise to the 30 T cell receptor beta chains below, sequenced in a study of blood T cell repertoires in COVID-19. Generated by immunoSEQ multiplex PCR, the TCRdb table keeps only in-frame clones and is missing some. The repertoire holds approximately 150,000 clones, with about 90% as singletons. The sequencing sample was made of PBMCs or T cells enriched from blood (not recorded which). The receptors were gathered from a middle-aged woman who had been exposed to COVID-19.

This clone was found once. The rearrangement joins TRBV5-1 to TRBJ2-3; possible D gene TRBD1, 6 bases. Trimming removed 2 bases from V and 0 bases from J, with 16 bases in between. This CDR3 region has 17 residues. The germline V gene encodes CDR1 SGHRS and CDR2 YFSETQ. Written as DNA, the CDR3 is TGCGCCAGCAGCTTTCCCCTACAGGGTCCTAGCACAGATACGCAGTATTTT. Protein: CASSFPLQGPSTDTQYF.

The CDR3: CASSLPVTEAFF. The CDR3 bases are TGTGCCAGCAGCTTACCGGTCACTGAAGCTTTCTTT. V is TRBV7-2 and J is TRBJ1-1; D uncertain. The V end lost 2 bases, the J end lost 4 bases, and 5 bases lay between the germline ends. Germline V gene data show CDR1 as SGHTA and CDR2 as FQGNSA. The CDR3 covers 12 residues.

The chain combines TRBV5-1 with TRBJ1-5, with TRBD1 matching over 10 bases. Germline values: CDR1 SGHRS, CDR2 YFSETQ. This CDR3 is 16 amino acids long. The V and J ends lost 5 bases and 0 bases, in that order; junction bases with no gene match: 5. CDR3 bases: TGCGCCAGCAGTGTGACAGGGGGCCTTAGCAATCAGCCCCAGCATTTT. This translates into CASSVTGGLSNQPQHF. Full variable domain (remainder filled in from reference TRBV5-1 and TRBJ1-5): KAGVTQTPRYLIKTRGQQVTLSCSPISGHRSVSWYQQTPGQGLQFLFEYFSETQRNKGNFPGRFSGRQFSNSRSEMNVSTLELGDSALYLCASSVTGGLSNQPQHFGDGTRLSIL.

The gene calls are TRBV5-1 and TRBJ2-5; tentatively, D is TRBD1 (6 bases). CDR1 is SGHRS, CDR2 YFSETQ, per germline. CDR3 length: 14 amino acids. V was pared by 4 bases and J by 5 bases, with 15 bases between. The CDR3, as DNA: TGCGCCAGCAGCCCGAGGGTCCAGGGGGAGACCCAGTACTTC. It translates to CASSPRVQGETQYF.

The rearrangement joins TRBV9 to TRBJ1-2, with D unresolved. The germline V gene encodes CDR1 SGDLS and CDR2 YYNGEE. CDR3 length: 13 residues. V shed 0 bases and J shed 7 bases, with 10 bases lying between them. CDR3 DNA: TGTGCCAGCAGCGTAGAGTTGACAAGTGGCTACACCTTC. Its protein is CASSVELTSGYTF. Combining the CDR3 with reference TRBV9 and TRBJ1-2 gives the whole variable domain DSGVTQTPKHLITATGQRVTLRCSPRSGDLSVYWYQQSLDQGLQFLIQYYNGEERAKGNILERFSAQQFPDLHSELNLSSLELGDSALYFCASSVELTSGYTFGSGTRLTVV.

The count of this clone is one. The V call is TRBV4-1, the J call TRBJ2-2; 7 positions agree with TRBD1. The length of the CDR3 is 18 residues. CDR1 MGHRA and CDR2 YSYEKL come from the germline V gene. Losses at the gene ends were 4 bases for V and 0 bases for J; bases not matched to a gene: 11. The DNA for the CDR3 is TGCGCCAGCAGCCCCCCGAAAGGGGGCTCGACGAACACCGGGGAGCTGTTTTTT. Its protein product is CASSPPKGGSTNTGELFF.

The rearrangement joins TRBV28 to TRBJ2-7; 10 bases are shared with TRBD1. V shed 1 base and J 2 bases; nucleotides not matched to a gene: 2. The CDR3 sequence is 15 residues long. Germline V gene lookup returns CDR1 MDHEN and CDR2 SYDVKM. Here the CDR3 DNA reads TGTGCCAGCAGTTTATCGGACAGGGGGACCTACGAGCAGTACTTC. Translating gives CASSLSDRGTYEQYF.

The V gene is TRBV18, the J gene TRBJ1-1, with D unresolved. The V gene lost 2 bases and the J gene lost 1 base, with 5 bases spanning the gap. This CDR3 is built from 13 residues. The germline CDR1 and CDR2 sequences are KGHSH and LQKENI. The chain's CDR3 is CASSPSSNTEAFF. For the CDR3, the DNA is TGTGCCAGCTCACCAAGCTCGAACACTGAAGCTTTCTTT. The variable domain in full, with the rest retrieved from reference TRBV18 and TRBJ1-1, is NAGVMQNPRHLVRRRGQEARLRCSPMKGHSHVYWYRQLPEEGLKFMVYLQKENIIDESGMPKERFSAEFPKEGPSILRIQQVVRGDSAAYFCASSPSSNTEAFFGQGTRLTVV.

The chain recombines TRBV7-9 with TRBJ2-5; 9 bases are a match to TRBD2. The V gene end was trimmed by 5 bases and the J gene end by 2 bases; junction bases not matched to a gene: 9. The CDR3 contains 16 residues. Germline lookup yields CDR1 SEHNR and CDR2 FQNEAQ (reference sequence). CDR3 nucleotides: TGTGCCAGCAGCCCCTTCCTAGCGGGGAGGCAAGAGACCCAGTACTTC. Residues: CASSPFLAGRQETQYF.

V is TRBV29-1 and J is TRBJ1-1; D remains ambiguous. The CDR3 has 11 amino acids. Looked up from germline, CDR1 is SQVTM and CDR2 is ANQGSEA. Trimming shortened V by 6 bases and J by 4 bases, and 9 bases separated the two germline ends. The CDR3 DNA follows: TGCAGCGTCATACCGGGCACTGAAGCTTTCTTT. Translated: CSVIPGTEAFF.

The genes are TRBV4-3 and TRBJ1-1; D gene ambiguous. The V gene's germline CDR1 is LGHNA and CDR2 YSLEER. This CDR3 comprises 14 residues. Trimming stripped 0 bases from V and 9 bases from J, with 14 bases between. CDR3 nucleotides: TGCGCCAGCAGCCAAGATTTAGCGAAATTTAAAGCTTTCTTT. Its protein is CASSQDLAKFKAFF.

Comment on this clone: The same CDR3 also results from other DNA sequences found in this sample. The chain employs TRBV2 and TRBJ2-5, with 14 bases matching TRBD2. Germline V gene sequence: CDR1 SNHLY, CDR2 FYNNEI. The CDR3 has 15 residues. V lost 3 bases and J lost 3; bases outside the gene matches: 0. The CDR3 DNA is TGTGCCAGCAGTGAGGGACTAGCGGGGGAAGAGACCCAGTACTTC. Translated: CASSEGLAGEETQYF.

The chain has TRBV18 and TRBJ1-5; perhaps TRBD1 as D (6 bases). The CDR3 covers 13 residues. CDR1 is KGHSH, CDR2 LQKENI, per germline. Trimming cost V 3 bases and J 4 bases, with 7 bases left between them. CDR3 coding DNA: TGTGCCAGCTCACCCGACAGGAATCAGCCCCAGCATTTT. Its translation is CASSPDRNQPQHF.

The chain joins TRBV6-2 or TRBV6-3 to TRBJ2-7, with a weak D call TRBD2 (5 bases). The CDR3 covers 14 residues. Germline V gene sequence: CDR1 MNHEY, CDR2 SVGEGT. With 5 bases removed from V and 5 bases from J, the gap between germline ends came to 16 bases. The CDR3 loop reads CASSPHGVDDEQYF. The DNA of the CDR3 is TGTGCCAGCAGTCCGCACGGGGTTGACGACGAGCAGTACTTC.

The V gene is TRBV3-1 (or the pseudogene TRBV3-2), the J gene TRBJ1-6; 8 positions agree with TRBD1. Germline V gene data show CDR1 as LGHDT and CDR2 as YNNKEL (reference sequence). CDR3 size: 16 residues. Trimming cost V 2 bases and J 5 bases; bases outside gene matches: 5. CDR3 sequence reads: CASSQRQGRNNSPLHF. CDR3 coding DNA: TGTGCCAGCAGCCAACGACAGGGGAGGAATAATTCACCCCTCCACTTT.

This chain links TRBV5-1 with TRBJ1-4, with 7 positions matching TRBD1. V trimming: 4 bases; J trimming: 3 bases; junction bases outside the gene matches: 3. CDR1 is SGHRS, CDR2 YFSETQ, per germline. The CDR3 contains 14 residues. CDR3 in amino acids: CASSIGQANEKLFF. In nucleotides, the CDR3 is TGCGCCAGCAGCATTGGACAGGCTAATGAAAAACTGTTTTTT. The variable domain in full, completed from reference TRBV5-1 and TRBJ1-4, reads KAGVTQTPRYLIKTRGQQVTLSCSPISGHRSVSWYQQTPGQGLQFLFEYFSETQRNKGNFPGRFSGRQFSNSRSEMNVSTLELGDSALYLCASSIGQANEKLFFGSGTQLSVL.

The chain has TRBV7-9 and TRBJ1-3, with D possibly matching TRBD1 (6 bases). The V gene's germline CDR1 is SEHNR and CDR2 FQNEAQ (reference sequence). The CDR3 has 13 amino acids. V lost 5 bases and J 2 bases, leaving 7 bases between the germline ends. The CDR3 protein is CASSEGAGNTIYF. In DNA form, the CDR3 reads TGTGCCAGCAGCGAGGGGGCTGGAAACACCATATATTTT.

The V call is TRBV5-1, the J call TRBJ2-7; perhaps TRBD1 as D (6 bases). This CDR3 has 15 residues. Germline CDR1 SGHRS, CDR2 YFSETQ. V was trimmed by 0 bases and J by 2 bases, leaving 12 bases between them. The CDR3 region has the DNA TGCGCCAGCAGCTTGGCCACACAGGGCCCCTACGAGCAGTACTTC. It codes for CASSLATQGPYEQYF.

This clone was seen a handful of times. This sequence joins TRBV2 and TRBJ1-2; D not certain. Deletions cut 7 bases from V and 2 bases from J, with 8 bases between. There are 12 residues in the CDR3. Germline-derived CDR1 and CDR2 are SNHLY and FYNNEI. CDR3 loop: CASTAGNYGYTF. The CDR3 DNA is TGTGCCAGCACAGCCGGGAACTATGGCTACACCTTC.

The chain uses TRBV12-3 or TRBV12-4 and TRBJ2-7; a weak D match, TRBD1 (6 bases). V lost 7 bases and J 4 bases, leaving 8 bases between the germline ends. The CDR3 covers 11 residues. CDR3 amino acids: CASTTGYEQYF. The CDR3 coding sequence is TGTGCCAGCACCACAGGGTACGAGCAGTACTTC.

This clone came up once. This rearrangement joins TRBV27 to TRBJ2-1, with unresolved D. V lost 2 bases, J lost 0 bases, and 8 bases lay in between. Germline V CDR1 and CDR2: MNHEY, SMNVEV (reference sequence). The CDR3 has 15 residues. The CDR3 sequence is CASSLEHHSYNEQFF. As DNA, the CDR3 is TGTGCCAGCAGTTTAGAACATCACTCCTACAATGAGCAGTTCTTC.

This sequence joins TRBV14 and TRBJ1-2; 9 nucleotides match TRBD1. The junction had 15 bases not matched to a gene; V was cut back by 4 bases and J by 6 bases. The CDR3 sequence is 17 residues long. Germline V lookup: CDR1 SGHDN, CDR2 FVKESK. The CDR3: CASSPMTPGTGYNGYTF. The CDR3 coding sequence is TGTGCCAGCAGCCCAATGACCCCCGGGACAGGGTATAATGGCTACACCTTC. Filled out from reference TRBV14 and TRBJ1-2, the complete variable domain reads EAGVTQFPSHSVIEKGQTVTLRCDPISGHDNLYWYRRVMGKEIKFLLHFVKESKQDESGMPNNRFLAERTGGTYSTLKVQPAELEDSGVYFCASSPMTPGTGYNGYTFGSGTRLTVV.

This clone was counted once. The chain is built from TRBV19 and TRBJ2-3; TRBD2 matches 8 bases. This CDR3 is 16 amino acids long. Losses at the gene ends were 0 bases for V and 4 bases for J; bases not matched to a gene: 6. The germline V gene has CDR1 LNHDA and CDR2 SQIVND (reference sequence). CDR3 sequence reads: CASSIDERELSDTQYF. The CDR3 region has the DNA TGTGCCAGTAGTATAGACGAGCGGGAGTTATCAGATACGCAGTATTTT.

The chain employs TRBV23-1 and TRBJ2-1; TRBD2 agrees at 8 bases. TRBV23-1 is marked as an open reading frame, function uncertain. This CDR3 has 20 amino acids. V shed 8 bases and J 4 bases; nucleotides not matched to a gene: 25. The chain's CDR3 is CASHIANVSGSRERYNEQFF. The CDR3 DNA is TGCGCCAGCCACATCGCCAATGTGAGCGGGAGTAGGGAAAGATACAATGAGCAGTTCTTC.

The genes are TRBV2 and TRBJ1-2, with 7 bases matching TRBD1. There are 15 residues in the CDR3. Germline V lookup: CDR1 SNHLY, CDR2 FYNNEI. With V trimmed by 4 bases and J by 3 bases, 8 bases remained unmatched. CDR3 coding DNA: TGTGCCAGCAGTGCCCTCGGACAGGAGTACTATGGCTACACCTTC. Translating gives CASSALGQEYYGYTF.

In its sample, this clone was seen once. The V and J genes are TRBV10-2 and TRBJ2-5; maybe TRBD2 (5 bases). The CDR3 is 12 amino acids. Germline V gene lookup returns CDR1 WSHSY and CDR2 SAAADI. V gave up 10 bases and J gave up 4 bases, with 13 bases separating them. The CDR3 nucleotides are TGCGCCACATACGGAGGAATAGAGACCCAGTACTTC. Encoded protein: CATYGGIETQYF.

The chain joins TRBV7-9 to TRBJ2-1; D is uncertain. V lost 5 bases and J 6 bases, leaving 11 bases between the germline ends. The CDR3 covers 13 residues. Germline CDR1 and CDR2: SEHNR and FQNEAQ (reference sequence). The CDR3 sequence: CASSHPRINEQFF. The CDR3 DNA is TGTGCCAGCAGCCACCCCAGGATCAATGAGCAGTTCTTC.

The chain recombines TRBV2 with TRBJ2-3; D is possibly TRBD1 (6 bases). The V gene lost 1 base and the J gene lost 1 base, with 12 bases spanning the gap. Germline CDR1 and CDR2: SNHLY and FYNNEI. The CDR3 extends over 16 amino acids. Here the CDR3 reads CASSEGTARGTDTQYF. For the CDR3, the DNA is TGTGCCAGCAGTGAAGGGACAGCGCGGGGCACAGATACGCAGTATTTT.

This chain uses TRBV15 with TRBJ2-7; D is unresolved. V dropped 0 bases and J dropped 3 bases, with 12 bases sitting between them. Germline V lookup: CDR1 LNHNV, CDR2 YYDKDF (reference sequence). The CDR3 extends over 15 amino acids. The CDR3 DNA is TGTGCCACCAGCAGAGATAACAGAGTGAACTACGAGCAGTACTTC. It yields the protein CATSRDNRVNYEQYF.

The V and J genes are TRBV6-2 or TRBV6-3 and TRBJ1-1; D ambiguous. The CDR3 loop spans 11 amino acids. CDR1 is MNHEY, CDR2 SVGEGT, per germline. The germline V and J ends were trimmed by 2 bases and 8 bases, with 6 bases remaining between them. CDR3 DNA sequence: TGTGCCAGCAGTTACGGAGGGGAAGCTTTCTTT. It specifies CASSYGGEAFF.